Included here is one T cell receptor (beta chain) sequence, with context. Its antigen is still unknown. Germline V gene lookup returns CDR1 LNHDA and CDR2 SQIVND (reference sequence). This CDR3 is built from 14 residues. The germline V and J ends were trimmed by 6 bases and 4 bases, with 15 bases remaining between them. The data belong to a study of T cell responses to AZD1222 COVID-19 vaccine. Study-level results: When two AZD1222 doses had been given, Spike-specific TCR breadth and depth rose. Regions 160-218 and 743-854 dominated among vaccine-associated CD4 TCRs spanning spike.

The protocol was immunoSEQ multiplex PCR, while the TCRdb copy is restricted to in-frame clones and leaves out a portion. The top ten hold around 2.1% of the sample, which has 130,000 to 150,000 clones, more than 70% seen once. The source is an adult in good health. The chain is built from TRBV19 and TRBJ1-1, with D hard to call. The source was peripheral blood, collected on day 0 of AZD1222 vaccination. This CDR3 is CASRERRETTEAFF. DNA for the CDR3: TGTGCCAGTAGAGAACGGCGGGAGACCACTGAAGCTTTCTTT.